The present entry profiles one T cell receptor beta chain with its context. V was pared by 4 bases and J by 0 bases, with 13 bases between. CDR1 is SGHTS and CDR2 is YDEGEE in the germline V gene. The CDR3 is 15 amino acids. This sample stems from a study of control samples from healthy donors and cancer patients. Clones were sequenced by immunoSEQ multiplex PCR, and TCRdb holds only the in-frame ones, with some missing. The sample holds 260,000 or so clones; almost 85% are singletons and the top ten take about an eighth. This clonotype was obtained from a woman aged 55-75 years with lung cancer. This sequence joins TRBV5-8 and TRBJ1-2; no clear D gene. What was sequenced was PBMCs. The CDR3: CASSPPTASNYGYTF. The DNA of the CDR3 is TGTGCCAGCAGCCCTCCGACGGCCTCTAACTATGGCTACACCTTC.